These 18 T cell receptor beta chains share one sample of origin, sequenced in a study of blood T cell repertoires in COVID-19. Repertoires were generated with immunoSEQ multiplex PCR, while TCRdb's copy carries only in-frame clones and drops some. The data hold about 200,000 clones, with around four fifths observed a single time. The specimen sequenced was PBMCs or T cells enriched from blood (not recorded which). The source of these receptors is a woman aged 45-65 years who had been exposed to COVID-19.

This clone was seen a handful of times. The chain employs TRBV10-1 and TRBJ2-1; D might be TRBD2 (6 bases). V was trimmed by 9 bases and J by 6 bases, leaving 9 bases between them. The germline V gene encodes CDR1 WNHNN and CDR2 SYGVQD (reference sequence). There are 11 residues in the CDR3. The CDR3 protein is CASGTFNEQFF. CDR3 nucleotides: TGCGCCAGTGGGACTTTCAATGAGCAGTTCTTC.

CDR3 loop: CASSLGSGGAIYEQYF. Here the CDR3 DNA reads TGTGCCAGCAGCTTAGGTAGCGGGGGGGCCATCTACGAGCAGTACTTC. The V call is TRBV7-2, the J call TRBJ2-7; TRBD2 agrees at 11 bases. CDR1 is SGHTA, CDR2 FQGNSA, per germline. The length of the CDR3 is 16 residues. Germline trimming cut 1 base from V and 3 bases from J; bases unmatched to any gene: 5.

CDR3 sequence (DNA): TGTGCCAGCAGCAAAGGCCCCGGGGGAAACACCATATATTTT. It codes for CASSKGPGGNTIYF. The chain couples TRBV21-1 to TRBJ1-3. TRBV21-1 counts as a pseudogene. CDR3 length equals 14 residues.

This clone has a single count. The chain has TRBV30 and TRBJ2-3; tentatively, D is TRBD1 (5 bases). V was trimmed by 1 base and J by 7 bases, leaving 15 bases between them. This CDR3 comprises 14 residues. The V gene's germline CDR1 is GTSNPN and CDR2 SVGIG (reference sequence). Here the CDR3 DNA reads TGTGCCTGGAGTGACGAAGGGCACAGGAATACGCAGTATTTT. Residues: CAWSDEGHRNTQYF.

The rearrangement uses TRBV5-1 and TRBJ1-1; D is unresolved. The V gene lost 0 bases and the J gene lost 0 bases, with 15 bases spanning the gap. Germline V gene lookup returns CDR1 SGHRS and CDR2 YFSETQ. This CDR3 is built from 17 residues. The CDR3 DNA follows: TGCGCCAGCAGCTTGGTGTCTGGGGAGATCATGAACACTGAAGCTTTCTTT. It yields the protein CASSLVSGEIMNTEAFF.

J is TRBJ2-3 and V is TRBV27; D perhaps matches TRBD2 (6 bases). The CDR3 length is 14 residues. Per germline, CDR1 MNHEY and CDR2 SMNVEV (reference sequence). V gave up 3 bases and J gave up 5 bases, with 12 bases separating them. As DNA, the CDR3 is TGTGCCAGCAGTTTCGGGACTGCCAAAGATACGCAGTATTTT. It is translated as CASSFGTAKDTQYF.

CDR3 in amino acids: CASSFRLDWTGLQKSYNEQFF. CDR3 nucleotide sequence: TGTGCCAGCAGTTTTAGGTTAGATTGGACAGGGCTCCAGAAATCCTACAATGAGCAGTTCTTC. The chain has TRBV28 and TRBJ2-1; TRBD1 agrees at 8 bases. After removal of 3 bases from V and 1 base from J, the junction contained 20 bases not matched to a gene. Germline-derived CDR1 and CDR2 are MDHEN and SYDVKM. This CDR3 region has 21 residues.

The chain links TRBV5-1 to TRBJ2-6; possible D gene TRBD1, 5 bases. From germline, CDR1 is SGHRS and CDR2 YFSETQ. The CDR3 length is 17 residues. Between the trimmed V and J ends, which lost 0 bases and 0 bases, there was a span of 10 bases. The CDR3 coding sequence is TGCGCCAGCAGCTTGGCCGGACAAACCTCTGGGGCCAACGTCCTGACTTTC. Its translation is CASSLAGQTSGANVLTF.

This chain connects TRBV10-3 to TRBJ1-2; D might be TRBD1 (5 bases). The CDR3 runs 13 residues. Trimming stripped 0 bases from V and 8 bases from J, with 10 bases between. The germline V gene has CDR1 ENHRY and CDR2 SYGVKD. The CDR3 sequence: CAISESKGRGYTF. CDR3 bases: TGTGCCATCAGTGAGTCTAAGGGGCGCGGCTACACCTTC.

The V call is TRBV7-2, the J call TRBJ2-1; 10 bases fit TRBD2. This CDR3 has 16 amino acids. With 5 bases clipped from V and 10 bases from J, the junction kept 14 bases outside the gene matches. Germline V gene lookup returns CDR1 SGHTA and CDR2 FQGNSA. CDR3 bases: TGTGCCAGCAGCCGCGGCAGCGGGGGGGCCATTTTCGAGCAGTTCTTC. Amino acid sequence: CASSRGSGGAIFEQFF.

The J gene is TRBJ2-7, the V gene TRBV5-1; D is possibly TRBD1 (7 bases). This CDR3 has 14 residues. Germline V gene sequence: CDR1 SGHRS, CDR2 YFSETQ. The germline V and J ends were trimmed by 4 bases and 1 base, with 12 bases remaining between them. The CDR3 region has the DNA TGCGCCAGCAGCCGGGAGACAGGGTCCTACGAGCAGTACTTC. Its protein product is CASSRETGSYEQYF.

This chain's CDR3 is CASSDRGDTYGYTF. The CDR3, as DNA: TGTGCCAGCAGTGACAGGGGCGATACCTATGGCTACACCTTC. The J gene is TRBJ1-2, the V gene TRBV2; possible D gene TRBD1, 6 bases. Germline V gene lookup returns CDR1 SNHLY and CDR2 FYNNEI. The CDR3 has 14 amino acids. V shed 3 bases and J shed 4 bases, with 12 bases lying between them.

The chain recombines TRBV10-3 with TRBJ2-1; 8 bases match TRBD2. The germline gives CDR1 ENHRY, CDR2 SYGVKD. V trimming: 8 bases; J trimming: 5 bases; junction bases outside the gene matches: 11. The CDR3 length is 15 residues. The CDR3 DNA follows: TGTGCCATCGCTAGGCGGGGGGCCGCGAACAATGAGCAGTTCTTC. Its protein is CAIARRGAANNEQFF.

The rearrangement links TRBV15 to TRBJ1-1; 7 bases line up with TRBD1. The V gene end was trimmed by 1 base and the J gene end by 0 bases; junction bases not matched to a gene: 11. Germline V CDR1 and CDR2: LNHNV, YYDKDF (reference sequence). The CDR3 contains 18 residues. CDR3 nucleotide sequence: TGTGCCACCAGCAGAGGGGTCCGGGTTACAGGGGTGAACACTGAAGCTTTCTTT. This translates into CATSRGVRVTGVNTEAFF.

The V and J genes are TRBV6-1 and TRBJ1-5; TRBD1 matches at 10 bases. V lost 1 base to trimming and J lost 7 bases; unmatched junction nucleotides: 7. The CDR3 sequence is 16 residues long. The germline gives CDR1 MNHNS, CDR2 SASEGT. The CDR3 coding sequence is TGTGCCAGCAGTGAAGTAGGACAGGGGGGAGGGCAGCCCCAGCATTTT. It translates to CASSEVGQGGGQPQHF.

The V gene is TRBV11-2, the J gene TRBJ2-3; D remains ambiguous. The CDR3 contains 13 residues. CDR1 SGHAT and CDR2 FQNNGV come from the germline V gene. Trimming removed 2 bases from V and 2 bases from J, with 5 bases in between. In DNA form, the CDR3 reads TGTGCCAGCAGCTTACTGTACACAGATACGCAGTATTTT. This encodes CASSLLYTDTQYF.

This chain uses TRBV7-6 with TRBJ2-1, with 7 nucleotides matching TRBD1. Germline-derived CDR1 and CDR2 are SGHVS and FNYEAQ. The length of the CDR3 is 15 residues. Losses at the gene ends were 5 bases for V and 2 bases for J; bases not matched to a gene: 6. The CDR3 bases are TGTGCCAGCAGCCCGGGACAGACCCCCTACAATGAGCAGTTCTTC. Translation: CASSPGQTPYNEQFF. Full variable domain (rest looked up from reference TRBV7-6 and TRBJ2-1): GAGVSQSPRYKVTKRGQDVALRCDPISGHVSLYWYRQALGQGPEFLTYFNYEAQQDKSGLPNDRFSAERPEGSISTLTIQRTEQRDSAMYRCASSPGQTPYNEQFFGPGTRLTVL.

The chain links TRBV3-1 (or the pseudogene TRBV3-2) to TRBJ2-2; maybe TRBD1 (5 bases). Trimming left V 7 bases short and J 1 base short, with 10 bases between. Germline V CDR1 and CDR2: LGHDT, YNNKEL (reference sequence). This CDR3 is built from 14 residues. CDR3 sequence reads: CASNTDRNTGELFF. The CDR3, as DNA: TGTGCCAGCAACACCGACAGGAACACCGGGGAGCTGTTTTTT.